Following are 27 T cell receptor beta chains from one sample sequenced in a study of long-term antiretroviral therapy in people with HIV. The assay used was immunoSEQ (version v3.0), run at survey level. Clones were read by immunoSEQ multiplex PCR, and TCRdb kept only the in-frame ones, dropping some. Of 30,000 to 40,000 clones listed, 85% are singletons. The material was unsorted PBMCs, obtained roughly 3.5 years after starting antiretroviral therapy. These receptors all stem from a man younger than 35 with HIV.

The chain carries TRBV6-6 and TRBJ1-2, with D maybe TRBD1 (5 bases). Looked up from germline, CDR1 is MNHNY and CDR2 is SVGAGI (reference sequence). Trimming cost V 2 bases and J 4 bases, with 14 bases left between them. The CDR3 extends over 15 amino acids. This CDR3 reads CASSYTKDGTYGYTF. In DNA, the CDR3 is TGTGCCAGCAGTTACACCAAAGACGGGACCTATGGCTACACCTTC.

This clone showed up just a few times. This chain links TRBV14 with TRBJ1-2, with 8 nucleotides matching TRBD1. In germline, CDR1 is SGHDN, CDR2 FVKESK. The CDR3 consists of 14 residues. The ends lost 4 bases at V and 8 bases at J; junction bases unmatched: 9. The chain's CDR3 is CASSPGTGAEGYTF. CDR3 nucleotides: TGTGCCAGCAGCCCCGGGACAGGTGCGGAGGGCTACACCTTC.

The chain has TRBV7-8 and TRBJ2-1, with D possibly TRBD2 on 6 matching bases. This CDR3 contains 13 residues. Trimming took 1 base from V and 11 from J, leaving 12 bases between them. Germline CDR1 is SGHVS and CDR2 is FQNEAQ. The CDR3 DNA follows: TGTGCCAGCAGCTTAGGGGAGGAGGGGAAGCAGTTCTTC. Amino acids: CASSLGEEGKQFF. The variable domain in full, with the rest retrieved from reference TRBV7-8 and TRBJ2-1, is GAGVSQSPRYKVAKRGQDVALRCDPISGHVSLFWYQQALGQGPEFLTYFQNEAQLDKSGLPSDRFFAERPEGSVSTLKIQRTQQEDSAVYLCASSLGEEGKQFFGPGTRLTVL.

The rearrangement links TRBV27 to TRBJ2-7; D possibly matches TRBD1 or TRBD2 (6 bases each). Deletions cut 2 bases from V and 4 bases from J, with 9 bases between. The CDR3 is 13 amino acids. Looked up from germline, CDR1 is MNHEY and CDR2 is SMNVEV (reference sequence). As DNA, the CDR3 is TGTGCCAGCAGTTTAACAGGGAGGTACGAGCAGTACTTC. This codes for CASSLTGRYEQYF.

The chain carries TRBV15 and TRBJ1-3; D perhaps matches TRBD1 (6 bases). CDR1 is LNHNV and CDR2 is YYDKDF in the germline V gene (reference sequence). With 5 bases removed from V and 0 bases from J, the gap between germline ends came to 11 bases. There are 15 residues in the CDR3. The CDR3 DNA reads as TGTGCCACCAGCTCATGGACAGTCTCTGGAAACACCATATATTTT. Amino acids: CATSSWTVSGNTIYF.

The chain joins TRBV5-4 to TRBJ2-3; unclear D gene. V gave up 1 base and J gave up 2 bases, with 2 bases separating them. The germline V gene encodes CDR1 SGHNT and CDR2 YYREEE (reference sequence). This CDR3 has 12 residues. As DNA, the CDR3 is TGTGCCAGCAGCTTGTCCACAGATACGCAGTATTTT. It specifies CASSLSTDTQYF.

V gene TRBV9 combines with J gene TRBJ2-3; the D gene is possibly TRBD1 (5 bases). The CDR3 covers 13 residues. Germline V gives CDR1 SGDLS, CDR2 YYNGEE. The V end was cut by 3 bases, the J end by 4 bases, with 9 bases between. For the CDR3, the DNA is TGTGCCAGCAGCGCACAGGTAGCAGATACGCAGTATTTT. Translation gives CASSAQVADTQYF.

The J gene is TRBJ1-1, the V gene TRBV11-2, with a weak D call TRBD1 (5 bases). Germline assignment: CDR1 SGHAT and CDR2 FQNNGV. V was cut by 5 bases and J by 0 bases, with 16 bases left in between. This CDR3 spans 16 amino acids. The CDR3 DNA sequence: TGTGCCAGCAGCCCGCCCCGGGGGTTTATGAACACTGAAGCTTTCTTT. It is translated as CASSPPRGFMNTEAFF. The full variable domain, completed using reference TRBV11-2 and TRBJ1-1, is EAGVAQSPRYKIIEKRQSVAFWCNPISGHATLYWYQQILGQGPKLLIQFQNNGVVDDSQLPKDRFSAERLKGVDSTLKIQPAKLEDSAVYLCASSPPRGFMNTEAFFGQGTRLTVV.

The rearrangement joins TRBV19 to TRBJ2-7; no reliable D call. The CDR3 has 19 residues. V was pared by 3 bases and J by 5 bases, with 29 bases between. The germline V gene encodes CDR1 LNHDA and CDR2 SQIVND (reference sequence). CDR3 amino acids: CASSIDGWAEVGRANEQYF. For the CDR3, the DNA is TGTGCCAGTAGTATCGACGGTTGGGCCGAGGTCGGGCGTGCCAACGAGCAGTACTTC.

The genes are TRBV4-3 and TRBJ2-1; 7 nucleotides agree with TRBD2. Per germline, CDR1 LGHNA and CDR2 YSLEER. Trimming at V came to 3 bases and at J to 3 bases, leaving 5 bases not matched to a gene. The CDR3 length is 15 residues. The CDR3 DNA reads as TGCGCCAGCAGCCAGCAGGGAGGGAACTACAATGAGCAGTTCTTC. Translating gives CASSQQGGNYNEQFF.

The J gene is TRBJ2-5, the V gene TRBV7-2; 8 bases agree with TRBD1. Germline lookup yields CDR1 SGHTA and CDR2 FQGNSA. With 3 bases clipped from V and 1 base from J, the junction kept 4 bases outside the gene matches. The CDR3 runs 15 residues. Here the CDR3 DNA reads TGTGCCAGCAGCTTGCGACAGGGGACCCAAGAGACCCAGTACTTC. Its translation is CASSLRQGTQETQYF.

This chain links TRBV7-2 with TRBJ1-2; unclear D gene. Looked up from germline, CDR1 is SGHTA and CDR2 is FQGNSA. The CDR3 totals 13 residues. V was trimmed by 3 bases and J by 2 bases, leaving 7 bases between them. The CDR3 loop reads CASSLDGNYGYTF. The CDR3 DNA reads TGTGCCAGCAGCTTGGACGGGAACTATGGCTACACCTTC.

The genes are TRBV27 and TRBJ1-2; possibly TRBD1 for D (5 bases). The CDR3 is made up of 14 amino acids. V was clipped by 0 bases and J by 8 bases, with 13 bases between them. Germline V gene data show CDR1 as MNHEY and CDR2 as SMNVEV (reference sequence). DNA for the CDR3: TGTGCCAGCAGTTTATCGGGCAGGGCGGGCGGCTACACCTTC. Protein product: CASSLSGRAGGYTF.

This clone showed up just a few times. The chain links TRBV28 to TRBJ2-7, with D unclear. The CDR3 runs 10 residues. CDR1 is MDHEN and CDR2 is SYDVKM in the germline V gene. V dropped 3 bases and J dropped 5 bases, with 2 bases sitting between them. CDR3 amino acids: CASSFHEQYF. CDR3 sequence (DNA): TGTGCCAGCAGTTTCCACGAGCAGTACTTC.

The rearrangement uses TRBV13 and TRBJ2-1; no definite D call. Trimming removed 4 bases from V and 2 bases from J, with 9 bases in between. From germline, CDR1 is PRHDT and CDR2 FYEKMQ (reference sequence). CDR3 length: 14 residues. This CDR3 is CASSSRRTYNEQFF. For the CDR3, the DNA is TGTGCCAGCAGCTCTCGAAGGACCTACAATGAGCAGTTCTTC. The full variable domain, with the rest looked up from reference TRBV13 and TRBJ2-1, is AAGVIQSPRHLIKEKRETATLKCYPIPRHDTVYWYQQGPGQDPQFLISFYEKMQSDKGSIPDRFSAQQFSDYHSELNMSSLELGDSALYFCASSSRRTYNEQFFGPGTRLTVL.

V and J are TRBV7-9 and TRBJ2-7; a weak D match, TRBD2 (6 bases). This CDR3 has 18 amino acids. The V and J ends lost 4 bases and 0 bases respectively, with 22 bases between them. Germline V gene data show CDR1 as SEHNR and CDR2 as FQNEAQ (reference sequence). DNA for the CDR3: TGTGCCAGCAGCTCGAAACTCATGTGGCTCGGGGGCTCCTACGAGCAGTACTTC. Encoded protein: CASSSKLMWLGGSYEQYF.

The CDR3 sequence: CASSIQDRGDEQYF. The CDR3 DNA reads as TGTGCCAGTAGTATACAGGACAGGGGGGACGAGCAGTACTTC. The chain recombines TRBV19 with TRBJ2-7; 10 bases are shared with TRBD1. This CDR3 has 14 residues. With 2 bases clipped from V and 5 bases from J, the junction kept 3 bases outside the gene matches. Per germline, CDR1 LNHDA and CDR2 SQIVND (reference sequence).

The chain couples TRBV7-2 to TRBJ2-4; tentatively, D is TRBD1 or TRBD2 (5 bases each). The CDR3 has 13 amino acids. V shed 5 bases and J shed 5 bases, with 10 bases lying between them. The V gene's germline CDR1 is SGHTA and CDR2 FQGNSA. CDR3 region: CASSLRDQNIQYF. The CDR3 bases are TGTGCCAGCAGCCTCCGGGACCAAAACATTCAGTACTTC.

This chain uses TRBV18 with TRBJ2-5, with TRBD1 matching over 8 bases. The germline gives CDR1 KGHSH, CDR2 LQKENI. This CDR3 contains 15 residues. V lost 2 bases and J lost 4; bases outside the gene matches: 6. The CDR3, as DNA: TGTGCCAGCTCACCAAAAGGACAGGGTCCAGAGACCCAGTACTTC. Its translation is CASSPKGQGPETQYF.

This sequence joins TRBV6-1 and TRBJ1-1; possibly TRBD1 for D (5 bases). This CDR3 has 16 amino acids. Trimming took off 3 bases at V and 0 bases at J, with 14 bases between the two ends. Germline V gene lookup returns CDR1 MNHNS and CDR2 SASEGT. The CDR3 sequence: CASSEGRHLMNTEAFF. Written as DNA, the CDR3 is TGTGCCAGCAGTGAGGGACGGCATTTAATGAACACTGAAGCTTTCTTT.

This CDR3 reads CASSPNPGRQNAEQFF. The CDR3 region has the DNA TGCGCCAGCAGCCCCAACCCAGGGAGGCAAAATGCTGAGCAGTTCTTC. The chain uses TRBV5-1 and TRBJ2-1; a weak D match, TRBD2 (6 bases). Germline loops: CDR1 SGHRS, CDR2 YFSETQ. This CDR3 region has 16 residues. V lost 4 bases and J lost 9, with 23 bases in between.

The chain employs TRBV7-2 and TRBJ1-1; D uncertain. This CDR3 region has 13 residues. Trimming cost V 0 bases and J 5 bases, with 7 bases left between them. Looked up from germline, CDR1 is SGHTA and CDR2 is FQGNSA. The CDR3 coding sequence is TGTGCCAGCAGCTTAGCGGGTAGGACTGAAGCTTTCTTT. The encoded protein is CASSLAGRTEAFF.

The chain carries TRBV7-8 and TRBJ2-7; 8 nucleotides match TRBD1. Trimming at V came to 1 base and at J to 5 bases, leaving 4 bases not matched to a gene. Germline V CDR1 and CDR2: SGHVS, FQNEAQ. This CDR3 has 14 amino acids. The CDR3 bases are TGTGCCAGCAGCTTAGGACAGGGGTTCAACGAGCAGTACTTC. This gives the protein CASSLGQGFNEQYF. The full variable domain, with the rest looked up from reference TRBV7-8 and TRBJ2-7, is GAGVSQSPRYKVAKRGQDVALRCDPISGHVSLFWYQQALGQGPEFLTYFQNEAQLDKSGLPSDRFFAERPEGSVSTLKIQRTQQEDSAVYLCASSLGQGFNEQYFGPGTRLTVT.

The genes are TRBV9 and TRBJ2-7, with 8 bases identical to TRBD1. J lost 4 bases, V lost 0 bases, and 6 bases had no gene match. Germline V gene data show CDR1 as SGDLS and CDR2 as YYNGEE. The CDR3 sequence is 15 residues long. The CDR3 region has the DNA TGTGCCAGCAGCGTAGGACAGGGGAGTACTTACGAGCAGTACTTC. The encoded protein is CASSVGQGSTYEQYF.

This rearrangement joins TRBV13 to TRBJ1-3, with TRBD1 matching 7 bases. Per the germline V gene, CDR1 is PRHDT and CDR2 is FYEKMQ (reference sequence). The V segment lost 5 bases and the J segment 0 bases; nucleotides outside the gene matches: 7. CDR3 size: 16 residues. This CDR3 is CASSARQGYSGNTIYF. Here the CDR3 DNA reads TGTGCCAGCAGCGCAAGACAGGGATACTCTGGAAACACCATATATTTT.

This clone has only a few counts. The rearrangement uses TRBV7-2 and TRBJ1-3; tentatively, D is TRBD1 (5 bases). Per the germline V gene, CDR1 is SGHTA and CDR2 is FQGNSA. V dropped 4 bases and J dropped 1 base, with 14 bases sitting between them. The CDR3 is made up of 16 amino acids. Written as DNA, the CDR3 is TGTGCCAGCAGCTACAGGCCCGACTTATCTGGAAACACCATATATTTT. Translating gives CASSYRPDLSGNTIYF.

This clone was picked up one time. The V gene is TRBV30, the J gene TRBJ1-3; D perhaps matches TRBD1 (6 bases). This CDR3 has 15 amino acids. Deletions cut 4 bases from V and 1 base from J, with 14 bases between. The V gene's germline CDR1 is GTSNPN and CDR2 SVGIG (reference sequence). The CDR3 protein is CAWKGGGRSGNTIYF. Written as DNA, the CDR3 is TGTGCCTGGAAAGGGGGGGGCCGGTCTGGAAACACCATATATTTT.